This TCR beta chain was identified in a study of cytomegalovirus exposure and HLA in healthy donors. Of note for this clone: The antigen is not known.

The PCR had 60 Vbeta and 13 Jbeta primers. Original processing methods: Counted up in a later analysis, unique TCR beta chains came to approximately 77 million, with some 9.9 million shared. Sequencing was performed with immunoSEQ multiplex PCR; in TCRdb, only in-frame clones are kept and a portion is missing. The V and J calls and clone size are taken from that table; D and trimming were inferred from the DNA. The sample has roughly 130,000 clones, less than 80% seen once. The germline CDR1 and CDR2 sequences are SEHNR and FQNEAQ (reference sequence). The CDR3 loop spans 17 amino acids. Losses at the gene ends were 0 bases for V and 2 bases for J; bases not matched to a gene: 6. Study-wide results and limits: Information on immune exposure was restricted to one variable (CMV serostatus). The study designated over 150 TCR beta chains cytomegalovirus-associated.

Donors in the study were healthy people who gave bone marrow. The specimen sequenced was PBMCs. The receptor was derived from a man aged 35-49 years in good health and CMV-seropositive. The J gene is TRBJ1-5, the V gene TRBV7-9, with TRBD1 matching 8 bases. For the CDR3, the DNA is TGTGCCAGCAGCTTAGCCAGGGGGCAGTCGGGCAATCAGCCCCAGCATTTT. The encoded protein is CASSLARGQSGNQPQHF.